This is a list of T cell receptor beta chains from one sample in a study of shared clonotypes between healthy human individuals. Profiled with immunoSEQ multiplex PCR; TCRdb holds only in-frame clones, not every one. The sample has around 2,000,000 clones; roughly 94% are singletons. The sample was naive CD8+ T cells sorted from blood. The receptors originated from a man younger than 30 in good health. The conserved cysteine and the conserved F or W are not part of the CDR3 here.

V	J	CDR3
TRBV4-1	TRBJ2-6	ASSHPGRLNVLT
TRBV19	TRBJ1-5	ASSTLPSAYQPQH
TRBV25-1	TRBJ1-6	ASSGGTVGSPLH
TRBV29-1	TRBJ1-4	SVEEGNRKKGVELF
TRBV6-5	TRBJ1-6	ASSYGDSGPY
TRBV7-3	TRBJ2-1	ASRPTGSPYNEQF
TRBV19	TRBJ2-2	ASRSQAGFTAGELF
TRBV27	TRBJ2-6	ASSPFSPSGANVLT
TRBV29-1	TRBJ2-1	SVGTSNNEQF
TRBV7-8	TRBJ2-7	ASSLATEGLVYEQY
TRBV27	TRBJ2-3	ASSLFLAADTQY
TRBV19	TRBJ2-7	ASSNPGTHEQY
TRBV13	TRBJ2-3	ASSPTVDRGADTQY
TRBV30	TRBJ2-1	AWSAELAGPSSYNEQF
TRBV7-9	TRBJ2-5	ASSHPPTGLQETQY
TRBV5-4	TRBJ2-1	ASSLELADYNEQF
TRBV11-2	TRBJ2-2	ASSLVRVGELF
TRBV10-1	TRBJ2-2	ASSESEIPGELF
TRBV7-9	TRBJ1-1	ASSLADPQGAF
TRBV6-6	TRBJ2-2	ASSHSSNTGELF
TRBV2	TRBJ2-7	ASSLRRDSSYEQY
TRBV6-1	TRBJ2-5	ASSEERLGWETQY
TRBV7-9	TRBJ2-7	ASSPTSGGAYEQY
TRBV5-6	TRBJ1-1	ASSWTGVNTEAF
TRBV10-1	TRBJ2-3	ASSAVRDHPDTQY
TRBV12-5	TRBJ2-7	ASAFRGPPDEQY
TRBV6-5	TRBJ2-2	ASSYVEGAGELF
TRBV14	TRBJ1-2	ASSQGTAYGYT
TRBV9	TRBJ2-7	ASSVEAGGNEQY
TRBV6-5	TRBJ1-6	ASSYWDRVEWSPLH
TRBV4-1	TRBJ1-2	VNDGRAYGYT
TRBV14	TRBJ2-1	ASSLLWSGVYNEQF
TRBV29-1	TRBJ2-1	SVSGTGKYNEQF
TRBV19	TRBJ2-7	ASSAGQGSYEQY
TRBV9	TRBJ2-3	ASSVDGVEGTDTQY
TRBV5-6	TRBJ1-4	ASSLGSNSLVEKLF
TRBV2	TRBJ1-5	ASSEALGVFSQPQH
TRBV5-5	TRBJ2-5	ASSRPDSAYQETQY
TRBV6-5	TRBJ2-1	ASSYGGRAVEQF
TRBV6-1	TRBJ2-7	ASSERAPNLVYYEQY
TRBV5-5	TRBJ2-7	ASSSSGGADYEQY
TRBV9	TRBJ1-2	ASSAEGDRVRGYT
TRBV11-1	TRBJ2-7	ASRGGTTYEQY
TRBV4-3	TRBJ2-7	ASSQGVAYSYEQY
TRBV7-9	TRBJ1-5	ASSLGDSNQPQH
TRBV10-2	TRBJ2-2	ASSESLRPTGELF
TRBV10-1	TRBJ2-2	AGNRPNTGELF
TRBV28	TRBJ2-5	AIPTQY
TRBV28	TRBJ1-5	ASSSYTRGPQH
TRBV28	TRBJ1-5	AMGQGGDQPQH
TRBV4-3	TRBJ2-7	ASSQDEMGVEQY
TRBV19	TRBJ2-5	ASSVDRGEGETQY
TRBV2	TRBJ2-7	ASSEAAGAPYEQY
TRBV6-5	TRBJ2-5	ASSYETDQETQY
TRBV25-1	TRBJ2-5	ASRDSYQETQY
TRBV5-6	TRBJ2-7	ASSLGGGSSGKKY
TRBV2	TRBJ1-2	ASRDMGWSYT